The next 24 T cell receptor beta chains were all read from a single sample in a study of PD-1 blockade in classical Hodgkin lymphoma. All patients relapsed after autologous stem cell transplantation, and brentuximab vedotin exposure varied. Sequencing used immunoSEQ multiplex PCR; TCRdb keeps in-frame clones, though not all of them. The sample has under 75,000 clones, about 88% seen once. The input for sequencing was peripheral blood mononuclear cells (PBMCs), taken before the second cycle of nivolumab. Receptors originate from a human donor with classical Hodgkin lymphoma.

The rearrangement uses TRBV5-1 and TRBJ2-3, with 7 bases matching TRBD1. The CDR3 sequence is 13 residues long. J gave up 4 bases and V 7 bases, and 6 bases lay outside the gene matches. CDR1 is SGHRS and CDR2 is YFSETQ in the germline V gene. CDR3 residues: CASGKQGPDTQYF. CDR3 nucleotides: TGCGCCAGCGGCAAACAGGGGCCAGATACGCAGTATTTT.

The chain employs TRBV5-1 and TRBJ1-1, with D possibly matching TRBD1 (5 bases). Trimming took 4 bases from V and 1 from J, leaving 8 bases between them. CDR3 length equals 13 residues. Germline V gene sequence: CDR1 SGHRS, CDR2 YFSETQ. Here the CDR3 reads CASSQGQNTEAFF. In DNA form, the CDR3 reads TGCGCCAGCAGCCAAGGACAGAACACTGAAGCTTTCTTT.

This chain joins TRBV7-9 and TRBJ2-5; D could derive from TRBD1 or TRBD2 (5 bases each). Trimming took 3 bases from V and 1 from J, leaving 9 bases between them. The germline V gene has CDR1 SEHNR and CDR2 FQNEAQ (reference sequence). The CDR3 is 14 amino acids. CDR3 region: CASSLGTAQETQYF. CDR3 DNA sequence: TGTGCCAGCAGCTTGGGGACGGCCCAAGAGACCCAGTACTTC. Supplemented by reference TRBV7-9 and TRBJ2-5, the full variable domain reads DTGVSQNPRHKITKRGQNVTFRCDPISEHNRLYWYRQTLGQGPEFLTYFQNEAQLEKSRLLSDRFSAERPKGSFSTLEIQRTEQGDSAMYLCASSLGTAQETQYFGPGTRLLVL.

The chain recombines TRBV19 with TRBJ2-6, with D perhaps TRBD1 or TRBD2 (5 bases each). The germline gives CDR1 LNHDA, CDR2 SQIVND (reference sequence). This CDR3 spans 15 amino acids. Trimming took off 6 bases at V and 1 base at J, with 10 bases between the two ends. The CDR3 loop reads CASSRDVSGANVLTF. CDR3 nucleotide sequence: TGTGCCAGTAGCAGGGACGTTTCTGGGGCCAACGTCCTGACTTTC.

This chain connects TRBV27 to TRBJ1-1, with D perhaps matching TRBD1 (5 bases). Germline V lookup: CDR1 MNHEY, CDR2 SMNVEV (reference sequence). The V end was cut by 2 bases, the J end by 4 bases, with 11 bases between. The length of the CDR3 is 14 residues. CDR3 sequence: CASSLQGRVTEAFF. The CDR3 bases are TGTGCCAGCAGTTTACAGGGTCGGGTCACTGAAGCTTTCTTT.

The chain is built from TRBV7-9 and TRBJ1-2, with D tentatively TRBD1 (5 bases). V was clipped by 5 bases and J by 9 bases, with 16 bases between them. CDR1 is SEHNR, CDR2 FQNEAQ, per germline (reference sequence). The CDR3 runs 13 residues. The CDR3 loop is CASSVSEGTRYTF. The CDR3 DNA is TGTGCCAGCAGCGTCTCGGAGGGGACCCGCTACACCTTC.

The genes are TRBV5-1 and TRBJ2-7, with D hard to call. Germline values: CDR1 SGHRS, CDR2 YFSETQ. The CDR3 sequence is 12 residues long. V was clipped by 1 base and J by 6 bases, with 8 bases between them. CDR3 sequence reads: CASSLPGSEQYF. The CDR3 bases are TGCGCCAGCAGCTTGCCAGGCTCCGAGCAGTACTTC.

This chain uses TRBV7-9 with TRBJ1-1; 11 bases agree with TRBD1. The germline V gene has CDR1 SEHNR and CDR2 FQNEAQ (reference sequence). There are 15 residues in the CDR3. J lost 3 bases, V lost 3 bases, and 3 bases had no gene match. In DNA form, the CDR3 reads TGTGCCAGCAGCTTGGGGACAGGGGGTGACACTGAAGCTTTCTTT. Translation: CASSLGTGGDTEAFF.

This clone appeared a single time. V and J are TRBV4-2 and TRBJ2-3; perhaps TRBD2 as D (7 bases). Germline CDR1 LGHNA, CDR2 YNFKEQ. The ends were cut back, 1 base at V and 1 base at J, with 12 bases in the middle. The CDR3 is made up of 16 amino acids. The CDR3 DNA reads as TGTGCCAGCAGCCAAGTTCGGGGGGCGGGCACAGATACGCAGTATTTT. Its protein product is CASSQVRGAGTDTQYF.

V usage is TRBV5-1 and J usage is TRBJ2-2, with D possibly matching TRBD2 (5 bases). The CDR3 sequence is 15 residues long. V dropped 2 bases and J dropped 3 bases, with 11 bases sitting between them. Germline V gives CDR1 SGHRS, CDR2 YFSETQ. Here the CDR3 DNA reads TGCGCCAGCAGCTTTTCGGGGTCGGACACCGGGGAGCTGTTTTTT. The encoded protein is CASSFSGSDTGELFF.

The J gene is TRBJ1-2, the V gene TRBV6-6, with no clear D. V was shortened by 2 bases and J by 8 bases, with 18 bases between the two germline ends. The germline gives CDR1 MNHNY, CDR2 SVGAGI (reference sequence). This CDR3 is built from 15 residues. This CDR3 is CASSYTTDRGRGYTF. The CDR3 nucleotides are TGTGCCAGCAGTTACACCACCGATCGAGGGCGGGGCTACACCTTC.

The rearrangement uses TRBV7-9 and TRBJ1-2; 9 bases agree with TRBD1. Germline V gene data show CDR1 as SEHNR and CDR2 as FQNEAQ (reference sequence). This CDR3 is 15 amino acids long. V lost 3 bases to trimming and J lost 8 bases; unmatched junction nucleotides: 10. The DNA for the CDR3 is TGTGCCAGCAGCTTCTGGGACAGGGAAGAATACGGCTACACCTTC. Amino acid sequence: CASSFWDREEYGYTF.

V usage is TRBV11-2 and J usage is TRBJ2-3; 7 bases match TRBD1. Germline V gene lookup returns CDR1 SGHAT and CDR2 FQNNGV. The junction had 7 bases not matched to a gene; V was cut back by 5 bases and J by 2 bases. The length of the CDR3 is 15 residues. The CDR3 DNA is TGTGCCAGCAGCCCTCCCACAGGGGACACAGATACGCAGTATTTT. Translating gives CASSPPTGDTDTQYF. Complete variable domain (other parts from reference TRBV11-2 and TRBJ2-3): EAGVAQSPRYKIIEKRQSVAFWCNPISGHATLYWYQQILGQGPKLLIQFQNNGVVDDSQLPKDRFSAERLKGVDSTLKIQPAKLEDSAVYLCASSPPTGDTDTQYFGPGTRLTVL.

In its sample, this clone was seen once. The chain combines TRBV19 with TRBJ1-5; 7 nucleotides agree with TRBD1. From germline, CDR1 is LNHDA and CDR2 SQIVND (reference sequence). The CDR3 sequence is 17 residues long. Germline trimming cut 0 bases from V and 8 bases from J; bases unmatched to any gene: 13. CDR3 in amino acids: CASSIDQGGPPREPQHF. The DNA of the CDR3 is TGTGCCAGTAGTATAGACCAAGGGGGCCCCCCAAGGGAGCCCCAGCATTTT.

V and J are TRBV5-6 and TRBJ2-7, with D perhaps TRBD1 (6 bases). Trimming removed 2 bases from V and 2 bases from J, with 14 bases in between. In germline, CDR1 is SGHDT, CDR2 YYEEEE. There are 15 residues in the CDR3. CDR3 amino acids: CASSFWGLPPYEQYF. CDR3 DNA sequence: TGTGCCAGCAGCTTTTGGGGGCTTCCACCCTACGAGCAGTACTTC.

The chain links TRBV5-1 to TRBJ2-3; either TRBD1 or TRBD2 may supply D (5 bases each). The CDR3 length is 16 residues. The V end was cut by 5 bases, the J end by 8 bases, with 24 bases between. Germline V gene data show CDR1 as SGHRS and CDR2 as YFSETQ. CDR3 in amino acids: CASSLQPGTAQGTQYF. CDR3 DNA sequence: TGCGCCAGCAGTTTACAACCCGGGACCGCGCAAGGTACGCAGTATTTT.

This chain links TRBV11-2 with TRBJ1-2, with D possibly TRBD1 on 6 matching bases. CDR3 size: 15 residues. V lost 3 bases and J 8 bases, leaving 19 bases between the germline ends. Germline assignment: CDR1 SGHAT and CDR2 FQNNGV. The CDR3 coding sequence is TGTGCCAGCAGCTTGTCGATAGGACAGTCTCTCGGCTACACCTTC. Translated, it gives CASSLSIGQSLGYTF. The full variable domain, its missing parts supplied by reference TRBV11-2 and TRBJ1-2, is EAGVAQSPRYKIIEKRQSVAFWCNPISGHATLYWYQQILGQGPKLLIQFQNNGVVDDSQLPKDRFSAERLKGVDSTLKIQPAKLEDSAVYLCASSLSIGQSLGYTFGSGTRLTVV.

The chain links TRBV10-3 to TRBJ2-2, with no clear D. The CDR3 is 13 residues long. The V gene's germline CDR1 is ENHRY and CDR2 SYGVKD. The germline V and J ends were trimmed by 7 bases and 0 bases, with 6 bases remaining between them. CDR3 loop: CAITDTNTGELFF. In DNA form, the CDR3 reads TGTGCCATCACGGATACGAACACCGGGGAGCTGTTTTTT.

The genes are TRBV4-1 and TRBJ1-1, with D possibly being TRBD1 (6 bases). This CDR3 comprises 15 residues. Trimming removed 3 bases from V and 4 bases from J, with 15 bases in between. The germline CDR1 and CDR2 sequences are MGHRA and YSYEKL. The DNA for the CDR3 is TGCGCCAGCAGCCACCACAGGGCCAGAGGCACTGAAGCTTTCTTT. Translation: CASSHHRARGTEAFF.

The V call is TRBV14, the J call TRBJ2-1; the match to TRBD1 covers 9 bases. V dropped 3 bases and J dropped 6; count of bases not matched to a gene: 6. The CDR3 totals 15 residues. CDR1 and CDR2 (germline): SGHDN, FVKESK. CDR3 coding DNA: TGTGCCAGCAGCCAGTACGGGACAGGGCGCAATGAGCAGTTCTTC. Translated: CASSQYGTGRNEQFF.

This clone showed up just once. The gene calls are TRBV5-1 and TRBJ1-6; no firm D call. The CDR3 length is 15 residues. CDR1 and CDR2 (germline): SGHRS, YFSETQ. Trimming shortened V by 0 bases and J by 3 bases, and 7 bases separated the two germline ends. CDR3 residues: CASSLGGNYNSPLHF. CDR3 coding DNA: TGCGCCAGCAGCTTGGGAGGGAACTATAATTCACCCCTCCACTTT.

This rearrangement joins TRBV4-1 to TRBJ1-2; perhaps TRBD1 as D (5 bases). Per germline, CDR1 MGHRA and CDR2 YSYEKL. The CDR3 runs 21 residues. V was shortened by 3 bases and J by 3 bases, with 32 bases between the two germline ends. The CDR3: CASSHTKIYRGPHRHHYGYTF. CDR3 coding DNA: TGCGCCAGCAGCCATACGAAAATTTACCGGGGCCCACACCGCCATCACTATGGCTACACCTTC.

The chain employs TRBV5-1 and TRBJ2-7; no firm D call. The germline V gene has CDR1 SGHRS and CDR2 YFSETQ. The CDR3 runs 13 residues. The V end lost 3 bases, the J end lost 0 bases, and 7 bases lay between the germline ends. The CDR3 nucleotides are TGCGCCAGCAGCTACGGGCCCTCCTACGAGCAGTACTTC. Protein: CASSYGPSYEQYF.

The chain has TRBV5-8 and TRBJ2-6; no clear D gene. Trimming left V 5 bases short and J 2 bases short, with 11 bases between. This CDR3 contains 15 residues. Germline CDR1 SGHTS, CDR2 YDEGEE. The CDR3: CASRPTVAGANVLTF. CDR3 nucleotides: TGTGCCAGCAGACCAACAGTAGCTGGGGCCAACGTCCTGACTTTC. Combining the CDR3 with reference TRBV5-8 and TRBJ2-6 gives the whole variable domain EAGVTQSPTHLIKTRGQQATLRCSPISGHTSVYWYQQALGLGLQFLLWYDEGEERNRGNFPPRFSGRQFPNYSSELNVNALELEDSALYLCASRPTVAGANVLTFGAGSRLTVL.